The clone carrying this T cell receptor (beta chain) appeared a few times. Antigen: not known. Per germline, CDR1 MGHRA and CDR2 YSYEKL. Trimming stripped 1 base from V and 8 bases from J, with 15 bases between. The CDR3 is made up of 15 amino acids. The data originate from a study of T cells in Graves' hyperthyroidism and ophthalmopathy. Study-wide results and limits: A model built on 13 V-J features separated ophthalmopathy from stable hyperthyroidism.

Stable Graves' hyperthyroidism meant no ophthalmopathy progression within 18 months. Patients aged 18 to 65 had newly diagnosed hyperthyroidism lasting under 2 months. Clinical symptoms, serum thyroxine and TRAb, thyroid ultrasound and orbital computed tomography were used for the diagnoses. Regions amplified from RNA transcripts were the TCR beta CDR3 regions. RT-PCR in the first round (using the HTBI primer set) targeted the TCR CDR3. MiXCR was run by TCRdb on the multiplex PCR reads, yielding one entry per CDR3 protein. The repertoire holds approximately 480,000 distinct CDR3 sequences, with 20% as singletons.

The sample was blood. The rearrangement uses TRBV4-1 and TRBJ2-4; D is perhaps TRBD1 (6 bases). The receptor's source is a man aged 18 to 29 with Graves' hyperthyroidism. This CDR3 is CASSQGGQVFDIQYF. CDR3 nucleotides: TGCGCCAGCAGCCAAGGGGGACAAGTCTTCGACATTCAGTACTTC.